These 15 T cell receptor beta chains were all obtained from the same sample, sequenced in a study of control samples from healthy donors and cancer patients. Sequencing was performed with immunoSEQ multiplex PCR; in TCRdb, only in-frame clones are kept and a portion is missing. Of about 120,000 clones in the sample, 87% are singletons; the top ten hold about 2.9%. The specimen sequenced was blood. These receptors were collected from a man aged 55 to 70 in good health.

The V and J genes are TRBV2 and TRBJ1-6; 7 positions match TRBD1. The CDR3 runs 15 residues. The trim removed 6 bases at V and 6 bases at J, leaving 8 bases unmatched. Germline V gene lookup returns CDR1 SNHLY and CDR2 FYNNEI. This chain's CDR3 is CASRRQGNANSPLHF. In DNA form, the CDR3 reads TGTGCCAGCAGGAGACAGGGTAACGCTAATTCACCCCTCCACTTT. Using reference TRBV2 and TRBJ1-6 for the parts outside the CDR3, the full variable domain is EPEVTQTPSHQVTQMGQEVILRCVPISNHLYFYWYRQILGQKVEFLVSFYNNEISEKSEIFDDQFSVERPDGSNFTLKIRSTKLEDSAMYFCASRRQGNANSPLHFGNGTRLTVT.

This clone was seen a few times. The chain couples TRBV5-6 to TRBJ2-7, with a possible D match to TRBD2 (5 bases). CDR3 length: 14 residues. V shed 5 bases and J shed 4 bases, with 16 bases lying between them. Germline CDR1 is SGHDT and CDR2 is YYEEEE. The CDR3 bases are TGTGCCAGCAGTTTTCTCGGGATGGGTTACGAGCAGTACTTC. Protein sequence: CASSFLGMGYEQYF.

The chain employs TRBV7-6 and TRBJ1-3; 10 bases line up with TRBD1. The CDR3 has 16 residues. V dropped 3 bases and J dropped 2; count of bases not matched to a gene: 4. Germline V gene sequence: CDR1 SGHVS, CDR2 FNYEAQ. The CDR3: CASSLGGQGAGNTIYF. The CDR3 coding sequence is TGTGCCAGCAGCTTGGGAGGACAGGGGGCTGGAAACACCATATATTTT.

CDR3 region: CASSRSGMAAVYGYTF. The CDR3 DNA follows: TGTGCCAGCAGCAGAAGTGGAATGGCGGCCGTGTATGGCTACACCTTC. The rearrangement links TRBV7-2 to TRBJ1-2; D is unresolved. V lost 5 bases and J lost 5, with 21 bases in between. The germline gives CDR1 SGHTA, CDR2 FQGNSA. This CDR3 has 16 amino acids.

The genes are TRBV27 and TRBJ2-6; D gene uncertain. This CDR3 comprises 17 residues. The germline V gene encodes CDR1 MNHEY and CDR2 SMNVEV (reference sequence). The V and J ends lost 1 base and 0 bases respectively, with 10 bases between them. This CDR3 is CASSLLGVSSGANVLTF. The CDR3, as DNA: TGTGCCAGCAGTTTATTGGGCGTCTCCTCTGGGGCCAACGTCCTGACTTTC. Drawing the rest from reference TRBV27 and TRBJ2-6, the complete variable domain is EAQVTQNPRYLITVTGKKLTVTCSQNMNHEYMSWYRQDPGLGLRQIYYSMNVEVTDKGDVPEGYKVSRKEKRNFPLILESPSPNQTSLYFCASSLLGVSSGANVLTFGAGSRLTVL.

The CDR3 is CASSLGPISSYNEQFF. In DNA form, the CDR3 reads TGTGCCAGCAGCCTCGGACCGATAAGCTCCTACAATGAGCAGTTCTTC. The chain is built from TRBV5-4 and TRBJ2-1; D ambiguous. Germline assignment: CDR1 SGHNT and CDR2 YYREEE (reference sequence). Trimming took off 4 bases at V and 0 bases at J, with 14 bases between the two ends. The CDR3 has 16 residues.

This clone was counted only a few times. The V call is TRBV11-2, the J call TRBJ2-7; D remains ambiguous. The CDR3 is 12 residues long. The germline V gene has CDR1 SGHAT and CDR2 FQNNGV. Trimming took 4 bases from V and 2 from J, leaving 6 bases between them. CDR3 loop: CASSSRTYEQYF. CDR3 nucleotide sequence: TGTGCCAGCAGCTCACGCACCTACGAGCAGTACTTC.

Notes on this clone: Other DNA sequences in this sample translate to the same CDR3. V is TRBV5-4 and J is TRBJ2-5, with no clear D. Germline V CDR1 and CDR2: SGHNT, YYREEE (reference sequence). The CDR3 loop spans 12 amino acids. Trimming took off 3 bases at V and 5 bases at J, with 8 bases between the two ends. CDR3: CASSSVAETQYF. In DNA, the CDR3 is TGTGCCAGCAGCTCTGTGGCGGAGACCCAGTACTTC.

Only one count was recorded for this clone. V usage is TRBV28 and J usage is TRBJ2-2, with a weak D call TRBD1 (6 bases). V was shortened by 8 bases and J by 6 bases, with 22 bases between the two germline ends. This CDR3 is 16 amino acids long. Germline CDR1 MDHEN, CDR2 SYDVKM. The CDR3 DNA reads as TGTGCCAGCCTGCCGGGACAATCCGTGGTGTCCGGGGAGCTGTTTTTT. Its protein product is CASLPGQSVVSGELFF.

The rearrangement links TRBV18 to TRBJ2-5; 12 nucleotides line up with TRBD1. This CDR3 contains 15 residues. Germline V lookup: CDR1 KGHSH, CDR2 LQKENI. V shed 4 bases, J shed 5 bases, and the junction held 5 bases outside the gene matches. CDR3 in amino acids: CASSQGQGAYETQYF. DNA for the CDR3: TGTGCCAGCTCACAGGGACAGGGGGCGTACGAGACCCAGTACTTC. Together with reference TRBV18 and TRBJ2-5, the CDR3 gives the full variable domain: NAGVMQNPRHLVRRRGQEARLRCSPMKGHSHVYWYRQLPEEGLKFMVYLQKENIIDESGMPKERFSAEFPKEGPSILRIQQVVRGDSAAYFCASSQGQGAYETQYFGPGTRLLVL.

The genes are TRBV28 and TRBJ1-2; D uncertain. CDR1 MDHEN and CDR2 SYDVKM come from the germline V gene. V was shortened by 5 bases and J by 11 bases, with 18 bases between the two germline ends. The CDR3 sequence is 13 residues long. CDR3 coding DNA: TGTGCCAGCAGTCTCCCGGTTGAAACCTATTACACCTTC. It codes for CASSLPVETYYTF.

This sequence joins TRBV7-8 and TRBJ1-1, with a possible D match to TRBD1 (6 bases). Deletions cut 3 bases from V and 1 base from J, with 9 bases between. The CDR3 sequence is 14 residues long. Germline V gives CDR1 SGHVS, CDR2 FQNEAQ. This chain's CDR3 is CASSFSDRNTEAFF. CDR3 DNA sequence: TGTGCCAGCAGCTTTTCGGACAGGAACACTGAAGCTTTCTTT.

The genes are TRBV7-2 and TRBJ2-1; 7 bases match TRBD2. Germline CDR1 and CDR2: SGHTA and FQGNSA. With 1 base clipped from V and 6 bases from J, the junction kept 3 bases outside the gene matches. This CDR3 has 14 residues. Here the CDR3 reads CASSLDSSGNEQFF. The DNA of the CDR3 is TGTGCCAGCAGCTTAGACTCTAGCGGCAATGAGCAGTTCTTC.

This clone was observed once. CDR3 loop: CASSDPSGTVYGYTF. The CDR3 bases are TGTGCCAGCAGTGACCCATCCGGGACAGTCTATGGCTACACCTTC. The V and J genes are TRBV25-1 and TRBJ1-2; TRBD1 agrees at 7 bases. In germline, CDR1 is MGHDK, CDR2 SYGVNS. The CDR3 runs 15 residues. Germline trimming cut 3 bases from V and 4 bases from J; bases unmatched to any gene: 8.

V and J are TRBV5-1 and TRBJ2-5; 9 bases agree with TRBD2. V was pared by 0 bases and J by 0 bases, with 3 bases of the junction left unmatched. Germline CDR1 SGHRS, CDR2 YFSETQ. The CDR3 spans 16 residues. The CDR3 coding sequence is TGCGCCAGCAGCTTGGTGCTAGCGGGGTACCAAGAGACCCAGTACTTC. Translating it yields CASSLVLAGYQETQYF.